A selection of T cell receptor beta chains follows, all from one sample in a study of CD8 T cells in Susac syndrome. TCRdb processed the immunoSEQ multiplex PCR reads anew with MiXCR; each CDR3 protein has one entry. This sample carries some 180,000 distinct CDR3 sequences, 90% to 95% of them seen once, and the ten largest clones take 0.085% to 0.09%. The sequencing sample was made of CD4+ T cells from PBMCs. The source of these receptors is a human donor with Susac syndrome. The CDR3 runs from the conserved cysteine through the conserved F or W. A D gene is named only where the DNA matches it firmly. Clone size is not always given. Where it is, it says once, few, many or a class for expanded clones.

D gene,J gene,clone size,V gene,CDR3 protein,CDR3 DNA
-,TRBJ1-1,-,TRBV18,CASSPVWEANTEAFF,TGTGCCAGCTCACCAGTGTGGGAAGCAAACACTGAAGCTTTCTTT
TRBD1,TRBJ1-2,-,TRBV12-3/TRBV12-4,CASSFPGQGFYGYTF,TGTGCCAGCAGTTTCCCGGGACAGGGCTTCTATGGCTACACCTTC
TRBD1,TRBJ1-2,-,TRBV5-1,CASSGGQNYGYTF,TGCGCCAGCAGCGGGGGACAGAACTATGGCTACACCTTC
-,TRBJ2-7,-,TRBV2,CASRPPGTYEQYF,TGTGCCAGCCGCCCCCCCGGTACCTACGAGCAGTACTTC
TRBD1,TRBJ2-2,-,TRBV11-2,CASSWDRVNTGELFF,TGTGCCAGCAGCTGGGACAGGGTGAACACCGGGGAGCTGTTTTTT
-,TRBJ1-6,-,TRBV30,CAWSVGASYNSPLHF,TGTGCCTGGAGTGTAGGCGCCAGTTATAATTCACCCCTCCACTTT
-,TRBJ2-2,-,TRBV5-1,CASSFTESGELFF,TGCGCCAGCAGCTTTACCGAATCCGGGGAGCTGTTTTTT
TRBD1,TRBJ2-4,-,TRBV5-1,CASSLDKGQGLYF,TGCGCCAGCAGCTTGGATAAAGGACAGGGGCTGTACTTC
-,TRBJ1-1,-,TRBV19,CASSTPGQVFEAFF,TGTGCCAGTAGTACGCCGGGACAAGTATTCGAAGCTTTCTTT
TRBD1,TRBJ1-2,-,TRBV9,CASSGQGEGYTF,TGTGCCAGCAGCGGACAGGGGGAAGGCTACACCTTC
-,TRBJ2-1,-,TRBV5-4,CASSLALANEQFF,TGTGCCAGCAGCTTGGCGTTAGCGAATGAGCAGTTCTTC
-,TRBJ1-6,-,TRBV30,CAWSVTSANSPLHF,TGTGCCTGGAGTGTGACTTCAGCGAATTCACCCCTCCACTTT
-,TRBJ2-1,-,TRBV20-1,CSASGSNNEQFF,TGCAGTGCTAGCGGGAGTAACAATGAGCAGTTCTTC
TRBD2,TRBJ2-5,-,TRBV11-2,CACAGAGEETQYF,TGTGCCTGCGCTGGGGCGGGGGAAGAGACCCAGTACTTC
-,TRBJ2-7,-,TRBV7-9,CARTSWGARQYEQYF,TGTGCCAGGACCTCTTGGGGGGCGAGGCAGTACGAGCAGTACTTC
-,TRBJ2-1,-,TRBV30,CAWSVRGNEQFF,TGTGCCTGGAGTGTACGGGGCAATGAGCAGTTCTTC
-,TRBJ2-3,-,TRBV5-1,CASSLEGTSYF,TGCGCCAGCAGCTTGGAGGGGACCTCGTATTTT
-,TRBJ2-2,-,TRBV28,CASRRLGTTGELFF,TGTGCCAGCAGGCGGTTGGGGACCACCGGGGAGCTGTTTTTT
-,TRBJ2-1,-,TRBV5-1,CASSLPSATNEQFF,TGCGCCAGCAGCTTGCCTAGCGCCACCAATGAGCAGTTCTTC
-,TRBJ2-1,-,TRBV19,CASSTPRRGIDEQFF,TGTGCCAGTAGTACCCCACGGCGGGGAATCGATGAGCAGTTCTTC
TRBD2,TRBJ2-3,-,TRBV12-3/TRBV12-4,CASSLGVKAGGSTDTQYF,TGTGCCAGCAGTTTAGGGGTGAAAGCGGGGGGTAGCACAGATACGCAGTATTTT
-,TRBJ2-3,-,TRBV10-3,CAINRGGDTQYF,TGTGCCATCAACAGGGGAGGAGATACGCAGTATTTT
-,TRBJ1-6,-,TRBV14,CASSQGAGTYNSPLHF,TGTGCCAGCAGCCAAGGGGCAGGGACTTATAATTCACCCCTCCACTTT
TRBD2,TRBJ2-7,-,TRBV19,CASMRTSLSYEQYF,TGTGCCAGTATGCGGACTAGCCTTTCCTACGAGCAGTACTTC
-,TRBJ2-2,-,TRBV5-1,CASSLFGERAGELFF,TGCGCCAGCAGCTTGTTCGGGGAACGCGCCGGGGAGCTGTTTTTT
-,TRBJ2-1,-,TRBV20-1,CSLAPSNNEQFF,TGCAGTCTCGCTCCGTCAAACAATGAGCAGTTCTTC
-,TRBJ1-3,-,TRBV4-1,CASSREGTSGNTIYF,TGCGCCAGCAGCCGCGAAGGAACCTCTGGAAACACCATATATTTT
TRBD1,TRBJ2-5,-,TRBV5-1,CASSLRTGSQETQYF,TGCGCCAGCAGCCTAAGGACAGGGAGCCAAGAGACCCAGTACTTC
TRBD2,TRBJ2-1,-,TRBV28,CASSQTSGRVDEQFF,TGTGCCAGCAGTCAAACTAGCGGGAGGGTGGATGAGCAGTTCTTC
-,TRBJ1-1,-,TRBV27,CASSLSYPGQTEAFF,TGTGCCAGCAGTTTATCGTACCCCGGACAGACTGAAGCTTTCTTT
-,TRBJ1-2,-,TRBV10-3,CAIRLMDRQYGYTF,TGTGCCATCAGGTTAATGGACAGACAATATGGCTACACCTTC
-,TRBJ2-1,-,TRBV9,CASSSTRSYNEQFF,TGTGCCAGCTCTTCTACACGGTCCTACAATGAGCAGTTCTTC
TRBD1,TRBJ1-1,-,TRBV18,CASSFAGGPDTEAFF,TGTGCCAGCTCATTCGCAGGGGGTCCTGACACTGAAGCTTTCTTT
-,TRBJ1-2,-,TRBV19,CASRKQARNYGYTF,TGTGCCAGTAGAAAACAGGCCCGGAACTATGGCTACACCTTC
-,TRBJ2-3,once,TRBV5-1,CASSLLTDTQYF,TGCGCCAGCAGCTTGCTAACAGATACGCAGTATTTT
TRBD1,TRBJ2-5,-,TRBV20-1,CSTTGTVQETQYF,TGCAGTACAACCGGGACAGTCCAAGAGACCCAGTACTTC
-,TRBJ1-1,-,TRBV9,CASSPQVTLTEAFF,TGTGCCAGCAGCCCACAGGTGACCCTCACTGAAGCTTTCTTT
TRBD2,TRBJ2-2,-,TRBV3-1,CASSQLAGAGELFF,TGTGCCAGCAGCCAACTAGCGGGGGCCGGGGAGCTGTTTTTT
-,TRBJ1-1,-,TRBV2,CASSEPTVVTEAFF,TGTGCCAGCAGTGAACCGACAGTTGTCACTGAAGCTTTCTTT
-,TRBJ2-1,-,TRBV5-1,CASQRRQSSYNEQFF,TGCGCCAGCCAAAGAAGACAGAGCTCCTACAATGAGCAGTTCTTC
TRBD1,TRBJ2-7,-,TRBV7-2,CASIKGQGVLEQYF,TGTGCCAGCATCAAAGGACAGGGGGTGCTCGAGCAGTACTTC
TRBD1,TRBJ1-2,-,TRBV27,CASSHIDRVGYGYTF,TGTGCCAGCAGCCACATAGACAGGGTGGGCTATGGCTACACCTTC
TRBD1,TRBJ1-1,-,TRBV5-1,CASSLDLTGDLNTEAFF,TGCGCCAGCAGCTTGGACCTTACAGGGGACCTGAACACTGAAGCTTTCTTT
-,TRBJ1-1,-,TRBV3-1,CASSQLNRETNTEAFF,TGTGCCAGCAGCCAATTGAATCGGGAAACCAACACTGAAGCTTTCTTT
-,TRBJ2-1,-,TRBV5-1,CASSLTDSYYNEQFF,TGCGCCAGCAGCCTTACGGACAGCTACTACAATGAGCAGTTCTTC
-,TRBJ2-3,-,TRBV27,CASSLGFSPTQYF,TGTGCCAGCAGTTTAGGCTTTTCCCCTACGCAGTATTTT
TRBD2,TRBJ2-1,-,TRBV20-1,CSAPGLAGEGGEQFF,TGCAGTGCCCCAGGACTAGCGGGAGAGGGGGGTGAGCAGTTCTTC